These T cell receptor beta chains were read from a single sample in a study of cytomegalovirus exposure and HLA in healthy donors. Here immunoSEQ multiplex PCR was the method, and the copy in TCRdb shows in-frame clones only, minus some. The sample lists about 130,000 clones, just over 70% occurring once. Sequencing was done on a sample of PBMCs. These receptors all stem from a woman aged 55-69 years in good health and CMV-seropositive. CDR3s include the opening cysteine and the closing phenylalanine or tryptophan. The D gene is left open where the match is weak. The size entry is marked missing in some rows and otherwise reads once, few, many or a size class.

10 | TRBJ2-5 | - | TRBV20-1 | - | TGCAGTGCTATAAAAATAAACCAGTACTTC | CSAIKINQYF
15 | TRBJ1-2 | - | TRBV19 | - | TGTGCCAGTAGGGTAGACACGGTAGGAAACTATGGCTACACCTTC | CASRVDTVGNYGYTF
13 | TRBJ1-2 | few | TRBV5-1 | TRBD1 | TGCGCCAGCAGCTTTGAACAGGGGGGTGGCTACACCTTC | CASSFEQGGGYTF
14 | TRBJ1-2 | - | TRBV7-6 | TRBD1 | TGTGCCAGCAGCCGGACAGGAGGGGAATATGGCTACACCTTC | CASSRTGGEYGYTF
14 | TRBJ1-1 | - | TRBV21-1 | - | TGTGCCAGCAGCAGGACAGGGCGGGACACTGAAGCTTTCTTT | CASSRTGRDTEAFF
15 | TRBJ2-7 | - | TRBV4-2 | - | TGTGCCAGCAGCCAAGATAACAGGGAACTGTACGAGCAGTACTTC | CASSQDNRELYEQYF
14 | TRBJ2-2 | - | TRBV19 | - | TGTGCCAGTAGTGAGAAGTATTACACCGGGGAGCTGTTTTTT | CASSEKYYTGELFF
15 | TRBJ2-5 | - | TRBV2 | TRBD2 | TGTGCCAGCAGCGGGACGACTAGCGGGAAAGAGACCCAGTACTTC | CASSGTTSGKETQYF
15 | TRBJ1-2 | few | TRBV7-3 | - | TGTGCCAGCAGCTTAAGCGGACAGACGAACTATGGCTACACCTTC | CASSLSGQTNYGYTF
14 | TRBJ1-5 | - | TRBV19 | - | TGTGCCAGTAGCGACGACGGAGGAGGTCAGCCCCAGCATTTT | CASSDDGGGQPQHF
14 | TRBJ1-1 | few | TRBV14 | TRBD1 | TGTGCCAGCAGCAGAAAATCAGGGGGCCCTGAAGCTTTCTTT | CASSRKSGGPEAFF
14 | TRBJ2-7 | - | TRBV18 | - | TGTGCCAGCTCACCCGGACAGACCAGACTCGAGCAGTACTTC | CASSPGQTRLEQYF
11 | TRBJ2-5 | - | TRBV20-1 | TRBD2 | TGCAGTGCTAGCGTAGCGGGGGCCCAGTACTTC | CSASVAGAQYF
18 | TRBJ1-2 | - | TRBV27 | - | TGTGCCAGCAGTTTATCTTCGGTGGACGGAGGGGGACTATATGGCTACACCTTC | CASSLSSVDGGGLYGYTF
14 | TRBJ2-3 | - | TRBV5-1 | TRBD1 | TGCGCCAGCAGCTTGGGCCAGGGGGCAGATACGCAGTATTTT | CASSLGQGADTQYF
11 | TRBJ1-1 | - | TRBV19 | TRBD1 | TGTGCCACCAAACAGGGGTCGGCAGCTTTCTTT | CATKQGSAAFF
14 | TRBJ1-5 | - | TRBV2 | - | TGTGCCAGCTCATATGGGGGGAAATTGGAGCCCCAGCATTTT | CASSYGGKLEPQHF
16 | TRBJ1-6 | - | TRBV7-6 | TRBD1 | TGTGCCAGCAGCTTAGCTCCAGGGGGCTTTAATTCACCCCTCCACTTT | CASSLAPGGFNSPLHF
13 | TRBJ1-2 | - | TRBV28 | TRBD1 | TGTGCCGCCTGGGACAGGGGAATAGATGGCTACACCTTC | CAAWDRGIDGYTF
15 | TRBJ2-7 | - | TRBV6-5 | TRBD1 | TGTGCCAGCAGTTTTACCGGGACAGCGACCTACGAGCAGTACTTC | CASSFTGTATYEQYF
13 | TRBJ2-7 | - | TRBV18 | - | TGTGCCAGCTCCCTTGGACAGACCTACGAGCAGTACTTC | CASSLGQTYEQYF
15 | TRBJ1-5 | - | TRBV2 | - | TGTGCCAGCAGTGAACTGGGGCAGGGTAATCAGCCCCAGCATTTT | CASSELGQGNQPQHF
16 | TRBJ1-5 | - | TRBV2 | - | TGTGCCAGCAGCCCCTCGCGTACCCTTAGCAATCAGCCCCAGCATTTT | CASSPSRTLSNQPQHF
13 | TRBJ2-5 | few | TRBV11-2 | - | TGTGCCAGCAGCCCATCGGAGGGTCGGACCCAGTACTTC | CASSPSEGRTQYF
13 | TRBJ2-7 | - | TRBV11-3 | - | TGTGCCAGCAGCTTTACTGACAGTGACGAGCAGTACTTC | CASSFTDSDEQYF
16 | TRBJ2-7 | - | TRBV5-1 | TRBD2 | TGCGCCAGCAGCTTGGGAGGGACTAGGACCCCCTACGAGCAGTACTTC | CASSLGGTRTPYEQYF
14 | TRBJ2-7 | - | TRBV27 | - | TGTGCCAGCAGTCGACCGGGACACCTCTACGAGCAGTACTTC | CASSRPGHLYEQYF
17 | TRBJ2-7 | - | TRBV4-1 | TRBD2 | TGCGCCAGCAGCCAAGGGGCGGGGGGCTCCATCCCCTACGAGCAGTACTTC | CASSQGAGGSIPYEQYF
15 | TRBJ2-7 | - | TRBV27 | - | TGTGCCAGCAGTTTACTGGGCAGGGGAATATACGAGCAGTACTTC | CASSLLGRGIYEQYF
12 | TRBJ1-1 | - | TRBV2 | - | TGTGCCAGCAGTGATTGGAGGACTGAAGCTTTCTTT | CASSDWRTEAFF
14 | TRBJ1-2 | - | TRBV5-6 | - | TGTGCCAGCAGCTTCGAAGCGCCTAACTATGGCTACACCTTC | CASSFEAPNYGYTF
16 | TRBJ2-3 | - | TRBV28 | - | TGTGCCAGCAGTTCAAAACAGCGGACGGGCACAGATACGCAGTATTTT | CASSSKQRTGTDTQYF
12 | TRBJ2-1 | - | TRBV7-3 | - | TGTGCCAGCAGCCCATCGACAGGTCCACCGTTCTTC | CASSPSTGPPFF
15 | TRBJ2-4 | few | TRBV6-5 | TRBD2 | TGTGCCAGCAGCGAGCGGGGGGTGGCCAAAAACATTCAGTACTTC | CASSERGVAKNIQYF
13 | TRBJ2-7 | - | TRBV29-1 | - | TGCAGCGTTGACGTACGGGGGAGGAACGAGCAGTACTTC | CSVDVRGRNEQYF
15 | TRBJ1-1 | - | TRBV6-5 | - | TGTGCCAGCAGTTACTCAGATCCCGGGGGCACTGAAGCTTTCTTT | CASSYSDPGGTEAFF